Below, 27 T cell receptor beta chains from the same sample are listed, as sequenced in a study of long-term antiretroviral therapy in people with HIV. Samples were assayed with immunoSEQ v3.0 at survey level. The assay was immunoSEQ multiplex PCR, and TCRdb's table has in-frame clones only and misses some. This sample has about 25,000 clones, with about 91% found just once. Specimen: unsorted PBMCs, collected less than 4.7 years after starting antiretroviral therapy. These receptors all come from a man under 40 with HIV.

J is TRBJ2-2 and V is TRBV27; D gene ambiguous. Trimming cost V 4 bases and J 7 bases, with 13 bases left between them. Germline V gene lookup returns CDR1 MNHEY and CDR2 SMNVEV (reference sequence). CDR3 length: 14 residues. CDR3 coding DNA: TGTGCCAGCAGTTATGGCCTCGGTTTCGGGGAGCTGTTTTTT. It yields the protein CASSYGLGFGELFF.

J is TRBJ1-2 and V is TRBV15, with 8 positions matching TRBD1. Trimming removed 0 bases from V and 6 bases from J; junction bases left unmatched: 18. Germline-derived CDR1 and CDR2 are LNHNV and YYDKDF (reference sequence). The CDR3 consists of 19 residues. DNA of the CDR3: TGTGCCACCAGCAGAGAGGGCTCCGTTCGACAGGGGAGTGCGGATGGCTACACCTTC. Translating it yields CATSREGSVRQGSADGYTF.

The chain is built from TRBV25-1 and TRBJ1-1; D remains unclear. From germline, CDR1 is MGHDK and CDR2 SYGVNS. Trimming took off 3 bases at V and 0 bases at J, with 8 bases between the two ends. The CDR3 is 14 residues long. The CDR3 sequence is CASSEKGMNTEAFF. DNA of the CDR3: TGTGCCAGCAGTGAGAAGGGAATGAACACTGAAGCTTTCTTT.

This clone was seen a single time. The V gene is TRBV9, the J gene TRBJ2-1; TRBD2 matches at 9 bases. Germline V gives CDR1 SGDLS, CDR2 YYNGEE. Trimming cost V 4 bases and J 3 bases; bases outside gene matches: 2. CDR3 length: 14 amino acids. The CDR3 reads CASSRLADYNEQFF. In nucleotides, the CDR3 is TGTGCCAGCAGCAGACTAGCGGACTACAATGAGCAGTTCTTC.

This clone was detected once. The chain joins TRBV14 to TRBJ1-1, with unresolved D. CDR3 length: 14 residues. Germline CDR1 SGHDN, CDR2 FVKESK. V was cut by 1 base and J by 3 bases, with 9 bases left in between. The DNA for the CDR3 is TGTGCCAGCAGCCAAGTTGTGACCTACACTGAAGCTTTCTTT. Translating gives CASSQVVTYTEAFF.

The chain combines TRBV7-3 with TRBJ2-1; D not resolved. Germline lookup yields CDR1 SGHTA and CDR2 FQGTGA. The CDR3 is made up of 12 amino acids. The V gene lost 5 bases and the J gene lost 9 bases, with 11 bases spanning the gap. Here the CDR3 reads CASSPAWGEQFF. CDR3 DNA sequence: TGTGCCAGCAGCCCTGCATGGGGTGAGCAGTTCTTC.

This chain uses TRBV7-9 with TRBJ1-2; no clear D. CDR3 length equals 12 residues. Per the germline V gene, CDR1 is SEHNR and CDR2 is FQNEAQ (reference sequence). Trimming took 11 bases from V and 3 from J, leaving 13 bases between them. The CDR3 protein is CAHRGEYYGYTF. Here the CDR3 DNA reads TGTGCCCATCGGGGAGAATACTATGGCTACACCTTC.

This clone was observed a handful of times. The chain couples TRBV5-4 to TRBJ2-7, with 8 bases lining up with TRBD1. The CDR3 covers 15 residues. Germline V gene sequence: CDR1 SGHNT, CDR2 YYREEE (reference sequence). After removal of 5 bases from V and 3 bases from J, the junction contained 10 bases not matched to a gene. The CDR3 sequence is CASSFIDRGLYEQYF. In DNA form, the CDR3 reads TGTGCCAGCAGTTTCATTGACAGGGGCCTCTACGAGCAGTACTTC.

The chain carries TRBV7-2 and TRBJ2-1; perhaps TRBD2 as D (6 bases). Deletions cut 5 bases from V and 7 bases from J, with 15 bases between. The CDR3 sequence is 14 residues long. Germline loops: CDR1 SGHTA, CDR2 FQGNSA. In DNA, the CDR3 is TGTGCCAGCAGCCTTCCCTCGGGGGAAAATGAGCAGTTCTTC. Its translation is CASSLPSGENEQFF. Using reference TRBV7-2 and TRBJ2-1 for the parts outside the CDR3, the full variable domain is GAGVSQSPSNKVTEKGKDVELRCDPISGHTALYWYRQSLGQGLEFLIYFQGNSAPDKSGLPSDRFSAERTGGSVSTLTIQRTQQEDSAVYLCASSLPSGENEQFFGPGTRLTVL.

The DNA for the CDR3 is TGTGCCAGCAGCTCCCGGGACAGGGCCTACGAGCAGTACTTC. It yields the protein CASSSRDRAYEQYF. The V and J genes are TRBV9 and TRBJ2-7, with TRBD1 matching over 9 bases. The V segment lost 4 bases and the J segment 2 bases; nucleotides outside the gene matches: 4. CDR1 is SGDLS, CDR2 YYNGEE, per germline. CDR3 size: 14 residues.

The chain joins TRBV9 to TRBJ1-1; D call uncertain. The CDR3 extends over 12 amino acids. Trimming pared 2 bases from V and 8 bases from J, leaving 10 bases between. Looked up from germline, CDR1 is SGDLS and CDR2 is YYNGEE. DNA for the CDR3: TGTGCCAGCAGCGTTTACGAAGAGGAAGCTTTCTTT. It codes for CASSVYEEEAFF.

This rearrangement joins TRBV6-5 to TRBJ1-5; perhaps TRBD1 as D (5 bases). The V end lost 4 bases, the J end lost 7 bases, and 8 bases lay between the germline ends. This CDR3 region has 12 residues. In germline, CDR1 is MNHEY, CDR2 SVGAGI. CDR3 loop: CASSSGEQPQHF. The CDR3 nucleotides read TGTGCCAGCAGTTCGGGGGAACAGCCCCAGCATTTT.

This sequence joins TRBV19 and TRBJ2-7; 8 bases map to TRBD1. Per germline, CDR1 LNHDA and CDR2 SQIVND (reference sequence). This CDR3 contains 15 residues. J was trimmed by 1 base and V by 9 bases; bases with no gene match: 11. The CDR3 DNA follows: TGTGCCAGCAAATTAGACGGGACAGGTTCCTACGAGCAGTACTTC. This gives the protein CASKLDGTGSYEQYF.

The chain links TRBV18 to TRBJ2-2; TRBD2 might be the D (6 bases). Germline V gene lookup returns CDR1 KGHSH and CDR2 LQKENI. The CDR3 has 16 residues. The ends were cut back, 2 bases at V and 3 bases at J, with 13 bases in the middle. This CDR3 reads CASSPFGGVDTGELFF. In DNA, the CDR3 is TGTGCCAGCTCACCATTCGGCGGGGTGGACACCGGGGAGCTGTTTTTT.

The chain employs TRBV19 and TRBJ2-3; TRBD2 matches at 10 bases. Germline V gene data show CDR1 as LNHDA and CDR2 as SQIVND (reference sequence). V trimming: 6 bases; J trimming: 8 bases; junction bases outside the gene matches: 11. The CDR3 contains 15 residues. CDR3 amino acids: CASSLGASGRGTQYF. CDR3 nucleotides: TGTGCCAGTAGCCTTGGCGCTAGCGGGAGAGGTACGCAGTATTTT.

This clone was picked up a small number of times. This chain links TRBV4-1 with TRBJ1-5; 8 bases agree with TRBD1. Losses at the gene ends were 2 bases for V and 7 bases for J; bases not matched to a gene: 7. Germline CDR1 reads MGHRA; CDR2 reads YSYEKL. This CDR3 has 15 residues. In nucleotides, the CDR3 is TGCGCCAGCAGCCAACAGTCGGACAGGGCACAGCCCCAGCATTTT. Protein: CASSQQSDRAQPQHF.

The gene calls are TRBV29-1 and TRBJ1-1; a possible D gene is TRBD1 (5 bases). Germline CDR1 SQVTM, CDR2 ANQGSEA. This CDR3 is 14 amino acids long. The germline V and J ends were trimmed by 0 bases and 2 bases, with 10 bases remaining between them. In DNA form, the CDR3 reads TGCAGCGTTGAAGACGACAGAGCAAACACTGAAGCTTTCTTT. Translating it yields CSVEDDRANTEAFF.

This clone was detected a few times. J is TRBJ2-7 and V is TRBV6-5; either TRBD1 or TRBD2 may supply D (5 bases each). Between the trimmed V and J ends, which lost 5 bases and 12 bases, there was a span of 14 bases. Germline lookup yields CDR1 MNHEY and CDR2 SVGAGI. The CDR3 covers 11 residues. CDR3 region: CASSMGPRLYF. The CDR3 DNA is TGTGCCAGCAGTATGGGACCTAGACTGTACTTC.

This clone occurred a few times. The chain links TRBV2 to TRBJ2-7; D possibly corresponds to TRBD2 (5 bases). The CDR3 has 12 residues. Per the germline V gene, CDR1 is SNHLY and CDR2 is FYNNEI. The V gene lost 7 bases and the J gene lost 1 base, with 8 bases spanning the gap. DNA for the CDR3: TGTGCCAGCATGAGGGTATCCTACGAGCAGTACTTC. This gives the protein CASMRVSYEQYF. The complete variable domain, with remaining parts taken from reference TRBV2 and TRBJ2-7, reads EPEVTQTPSHQVTQMGQEVILRCVPISNHLYFYWYRQILGQKVEFLVSFYNNEISEKSEIFDDQFSVERPDGSNFTLKIRSTKLEDSAMYFCASMRVSYEQYFGPGTRLTVT.

The CDR3 is CSADPTTGRGYTF. Here the CDR3 DNA reads TGCAGCGCCGATCCTACAACAGGCCGGGGCTACACCTTC. The chain couples TRBV29-1 to TRBJ1-2; possibly TRBD1 for D (5 bases). V lost 7 bases and J 8 bases, leaving 20 bases between the germline ends. CDR3 size: 13 residues. Germline lookup yields CDR1 SQVTM and CDR2 ANQGSEA.

V is TRBV7-6 and J is TRBJ2-7; unclear D gene. Trimming pared 4 bases from V and 1 base from J, leaving 11 bases between. Germline-derived CDR1 and CDR2 are SGHVS and FNYEAQ. This CDR3 is 14 amino acids long. CDR3 amino acids: CASSWKWDSYEQYF. The CDR3 nucleotides read TGTGCCAGCAGCTGGAAATGGGATTCCTACGAGCAGTACTTC. Using reference TRBV7-6 and TRBJ2-7 for the parts outside the CDR3, the full variable domain is GAGVSQSPRYKVTKRGQDVALRCDPISGHVSLYWYRQALGQGPEFLTYFNYEAQQDKSGLPNDRFSAERPEGSISTLTIQRTEQRDSAMYRCASSWKWDSYEQYFGPGTRLTVT.

The chain couples TRBV6-1 to TRBJ1-1; unclear D gene. The CDR3 totals 12 residues. Germline V lookup: CDR1 MNHNS, CDR2 SASEGT. Trimming pared 3 bases from V and 6 bases from J, leaving 8 bases between. Written as DNA, the CDR3 is TGTGCCAGCAGTGATCATAAGTCTGAAGCTTTCTTT. Its translation: CASSDHKSEAFF.

The chain recombines TRBV2 with TRBJ2-3, with D perhaps being TRBD1 or TRBD2 (5 bases each). CDR3 length equals 13 residues. From germline, CDR1 is SNHLY and CDR2 FYNNEI. V was trimmed by 8 bases and J by 4 bases, leaving 13 bases between them. The CDR3 loop is CASGDQSSDTQYF. In DNA form, the CDR3 reads TGTGCCAGCGGGGACCAGTCCTCAGATACGCAGTATTTT.

This clone was seen just once. This chain links TRBV5-4 with TRBJ2-3, with 14 positions matching TRBD2. The CDR3 runs to 17 residues. V was clipped by 4 bases and J by 5 bases; unmatched bases: 9. Germline CDR1 is SGHNT and CDR2 is YYREEE (reference sequence). The CDR3 nucleotides are TGTGCCAGCAGCCCAGGCACCGGGACTAGCGGGAGAGATACGCAGTATTTT. It translates to CASSPGTGTSGRDTQYF.

The CDR3: CASSEVGTRSYEQYF. In DNA form, the CDR3 reads TGTGCCAGCAGTGAAGTCGGGACACGATCCTACGAGCAGTACTTC. V usage is TRBV6-1 and J usage is TRBJ2-7; D possibly corresponds to TRBD1 (6 bases). Germline V gives CDR1 MNHNS, CDR2 SASEGT. V was shortened by 1 base and J by 1 base, with 11 bases between the two germline ends. CDR3 length: 15 residues.

J is TRBJ2-7 and V is TRBV15, with TRBD1 matching over 7 bases. This CDR3 has 16 residues. V dropped 0 bases and J dropped 3; count of bases not matched to a gene: 8. Germline CDR1 is LNHNV and CDR2 is YYDKDF (reference sequence). The chain's CDR3 is CATSRDLTGVFYEQYF. As DNA, the CDR3 is TGTGCCACCAGCAGAGACTTAACAGGGGTTTTCTACGAGCAGTACTTC.

The chain has TRBV30 and TRBJ2-7, with TRBD2 as a possible D gene (5 bases). The V and J ends lost 3 bases and 7 bases respectively, with 10 bases between them. The germline V gene encodes CDR1 GTSNPN and CDR2 SVGIG (reference sequence). The CDR3 has 11 residues. This chain's CDR3 is CAWSPPGEQYF. In nucleotides, the CDR3 is TGTGCCTGGAGCCCGCCGGGGGAGCAGTACTTC.